This T cell receptor beta chain derives from a study of blood T cell repertoires in COVID-19. V was shortened by 8 bases and J by 7 bases, with 24 bases between the two germline ends. The CDR3 sequence is 15 residues long. Per the germline V gene, CDR1 is MNHEY and CDR2 is SVGAGI. Original handling: Cell counts per sample came from amplifying reference gene primers. Sequencing used immunoSEQ multiplex PCR; TCRdb keeps in-frame clones, though not all of them. Clonal size and the V and J genes are those of that table, whereas D and trimming came from the DNA. The sample lists about 140,000 clones, approximately 80% occurring once.

The chain has TRBV6-5 and TRBJ2-7; D might be TRBD2 (6 bases). The TCR comes from an older woman with active or convalescent COVID-19. Source material: peripheral blood. The CDR3 DNA sequence: TGTGCCAGCTACCCAAACACCGGGACTCCATGGGAGCAGTACTTC. Protein sequence: CASYPNTGTPWEQYF.